A selection of T cell receptor beta chains follows, all from one sample in a study of STAT3 mutations in large granular lymphocyte leukemia. This table comes from immunoSEQ multiplex PCR, and its TCRdb copy is limited to in-frame clones, with some not included. The sample lists approximately 3,000 clones; around 87% were seen once. The sample taken for sequencing was peripheral blood mononuclear cells. The receptors here all came from a man aged 35-49 years with T-cell large granular lymphocyte leukemia. Some clones in this sample may be carry-over from other donors' samples. CDR3s include the opening cysteine and the closing phenylalanine or tryptophan. The D gene is left open where the match is weak. The size of a clone is reported for some rows only, either as once, few or many, or as a class for expanded clones.

>-|TRBV7-9|-|TRBJ2-2
TGTGCCAGCAGCTTAGAAAACACCGGGGAGCTGTTTTTT
CASSLENTGELFF
>-|TRBV27|-|TRBJ2-2
TGTGCCAGCAGTCCGCTAGCTGGCACCGGGGAGCTGTTTTTT
CASSPLAGTGELFF
>-|TRBV11-2|-|TRBJ2-5
TGTGCCAGCAGCTTAGGGGGGGCCGGAGAGACCCAGTACTTC
CASSLGGAGETQYF
>-|TRBV6-6|TRBD2|TRBJ2-3
TGTGCCAGCAGCTCCCGGCGGGGGGAGGATACGCAGTATTTT
CASSSRRGEDTQYF
>-|TRBV6-6|-|TRBJ2-1
TGTGCCAGCAGTTGGACCTCCGATCCCCCGCAGTTCTTC
CASSWTSDPPQFF
>-|TRBV4-3|TRBD1|TRBJ2-2
TGCGCCAGCAGCCCTCCCAGGGGGCAAGGGGAGCTGTTTTTT
CASSPPRGQGELFF
>-|TRBV2|TRBD1|TRBJ2-7
TGTGCCAGCAGTGAGTCGGGACAGGCCCCTAACGATAAGTACTTC
CASSESGQAPNDKYF
>once|TRBV19|TRBD1|TRBJ1-1
TGTGCCAGTAGACTGGGACAGGGTGGGACTGAAGCTTTCTTT
CASRLGQGGTEAFF
>-|TRBV9|-|TRBJ2-3
TGTGCCAGCAGCCGAGAAAGGGGCACAGATACGCAGTATTTT
CASSRERGTDTQYF
>-|TRBV6-5|TRBD1|TRBJ1-5
TGTGCCAGCAGGCAGGGACAGGGCAATCAGCCCCAGCATTTT
CASRQGQGNQPQHF
>-|TRBV7-3|TRBD1|TRBJ2-3
TGTGCCAGCAGCCCAACAGGGGCCACAGATACGCAGTATTTT
CASSPTGATDTQYF
>-|TRBV4-3|TRBD2|TRBJ2-2
TGCGCCAGCAGCCAAGATGCCGGCGGGGACTATACGGGCACCGGGGAGCTGTTTTTT
CASSQDAGGDYTGTGELFF
>-|TRBV18|-|TRBJ1-2
TGTGCCAGCTCACCACCGTTCCCGGGGGCGAACTATGGCTACACCTTC
CASSPPFPGANYGYTF
>-|TRBV5-1|-|TRBJ2-3
TGCGCCAGCAGCTTGGGGGCGGGCCCGGGCGGCGGAGATACGCAGTATTTT
CASSLGAGPGGGDTQYF
>-|TRBV5-1|-|TRBJ1-2
TGCGCCAGCAGCTATGACAGTTATGGCTACACCTTC
CASSYDSYGYTF
>-|TRBV2|TRBD1|TRBJ1-1
TGTGCCAGCATTCCCTCGGGGACAGGGGTTGGTGAAGCTTTCTTT
CASIPSGTGVGEAFF
>-|TRBV6-6|-|TRBJ1-5
TGTGCCAGCAGTTACTTGGGAAGCAATCAGCCCCAGCATTTT
CASSYLGSNQPQHF
>-|TRBV30|-|TRBJ2-4
TGTGCCTGGAGTTTAGGGGGTGCGGACATTCAGTACTTC
CAWSLGGADIQYF
>-|TRBV27|-|TRBJ1-6
TGTGCCAGCAGTCGGGAGGAACGCTCCTATAATTCACCCCTCCACTTT
CASSREERSYNSPLHF
>once|TRBV19|-|TRBJ2-3
TGTGCCAGTAAGGAACAGCCGAGCACAGATACGCAGTATTTT
CASKEQPSTDTQYF
>-|TRBV7-9|-|TRBJ2-7
TGTGCCACCGTCAAGGGGTCCTACGAGCAGTACTTC
CATVKGSYEQYF
>-|TRBV27|-|TRBJ1-5
TGTGCCAGCAGCCTCGTCCCTCTTTCACCCCAGCATTTT
CASSLVPLSPQHF
>-|TRBV28|-|TRBJ1-2
TGTGCCAGCAGCTCCCCAACACCCTTTCATGGCTACACCTTC
CASSSPTPFHGYTF
>-|TRBV9|-|TRBJ1-2
TGTGCCAGCAGCGTACCGGGGGCTAACTATGGCTACACCTTC
CASSVPGANYGYTF
>-|TRBV29-1|-|TRBJ1-1
TGCAGCGCAACAAGCGGAGGGGGGAACACTGAAGCTTTCTTT
CSATSGGGNTEAFF
>-|TRBV4-1|-|TRBJ2-3
TGCGCCAGCAGCCAAGAGTGGAGGACAGAGCTCACAGATACGCAGTATTTT
CASSQEWRTELTDTQYF
>-|TRBV27|-|TRBJ2-7
TGTGCCAGCAACGAAGGTGCGGGGCTGAGGGGCTACGAGCAGTACTTC
CASNEGAGLRGYEQYF
>-|TRBV7-9|-|TRBJ2-1
TGTGCCAGCAGCTTAGTTGGACTACAGGTTTACAATGAGCAGTTCTTC
CASSLVGLQVYNEQFF
>-|TRBV6-1|-|TRBJ1-5
TGTGCCAGCAGTCAACGGGGAAGTCAGCCCCAGCATTTT
CASSQRGSQPQHF
>-|TRBV27|-|TRBJ1-2
TGTGCCAGCAGCATAGGACGTGCTAGTGGCTACACCTTC
CASSIGRASGYTF
>few|TRBV4-3|-|TRBJ2-3
TGCGCCAGCAGCCAAGATTCACGGCTAGCCACCACAGATACGCAGTATTTT
CASSQDSRLATTDTQYF
>-|TRBV6-5|-|TRBJ2-2
TGTGCCACCCAACAGGGAGGAACCGGGGAGCTGTTTTTT
CATQQGGTGELFF
>once|TRBV13|-|TRBJ1-5
TGTGCCAGCAGCTCCAGACAGTCTAATCAGCCCCAGCATTTT
CASSSRQSNQPQHF
>once|TRBV30|TRBD1|TRBJ1-6
TGTGCCTGGACACAGGACAGGGCTTCACCCCTCCACTTT
CAWTQDRASPLHF
>-|TRBV7-2|-|TRBJ1-1
TGTGCCAGCAGCTCCCAGATGAACACTGAAGCTTTCTTT
CASSSQMNTEAFF
>-|TRBV25-1|-|TRBJ1-6
TGTGCCAGCGCTTACCGGGCTCGAGGATCACCCCTCCACTTT
CASAYRARGSPLHF
>-|TRBV5-1|-|TRBJ1-3
TGCGCCAGCAGCCCACCACGGGAGTACGGAAACACCATATATTTT
CASSPPREYGNTIYF
>-|TRBV7-8|-|TRBJ1-2
TGTGCCAGCAGCTTCGTACAGAACTATGGCTACACCTTC
CASSFVQNYGYTF
>hyperexpanded|TRBV9|-|TRBJ2-5
TGTGCCAGCAGCTCAGGGCACTTCCTCCAAGAGACCCAGTACTTC
CASSSGHFLQETQYF
>-|TRBV18|TRBD1|TRBJ2-1
TGTGCCAGCTCACCCCTCCAGGGGGCGACGGATAATGAGCAGTTCTTC
CASSPLQGATDNEQFF
>few|TRBV7-9|-|TRBJ1-2
TGTGCCAGCAGCCACTGGGATTGGTACAGCTCTGATGGCTACACCTTC
CASSHWDWYSSDGYTF
>-|TRBV6-1|-|TRBJ2-5
TGTGCCAGCAGTGAACTCACTAGCCTGGAGACCCAGTACTTC
CASSELTSLETQYF
>-|TRBV9|-|TRBJ2-3
TGTGCCAGCAGCGTAGTCCCTAGCACAGATACGCAGTATTTT
CASSVVPSTDTQYF
>-|TRBV6-6|-|TRBJ1-4
TGTGCCAGCAGTTACTCAACGGGGATGGGGGAAAAACTGTTTTTT
CASSYSTGMGEKLFF